Here is one T cell receptor beta chain with its context. J lost 0 bases, V lost 4 bases, and 10 bases had no gene match. The germline V gene encodes CDR1 SGHDT and CDR2 YYEEEE. This CDR3 comprises 16 residues. This sample was included in a study of blood T cell repertoires in COVID-19. The repertoire was sequenced with immunoSEQ multiplex PCR; TCRdb's copy has only in-frame clones and lacks some. The table records around 280,000 clones, around nine tenths of them present only once. V usage is TRBV5-6 and J usage is TRBJ2-7; 7 nucleotides match TRBD1. Material for sequencing was PBMCs or T cells enriched from blood (not recorded which). This clonotype was sampled from a woman aged 40 to 49 who had recovered from COVID-19. CDR3 coding DNA: TGTGCCAGCAGCGACCGAGGACAGGAAAGCTCCTACGAGCAGTACTTC. The encoded protein is CASSDRGQESSYEQYF. Filled out from reference TRBV5-6 and TRBJ2-7, the complete variable domain reads DAGVTQSPTHLIKTRGQQVTLRCSPKSGHDTVSWYQQALGQGPQFIFQYYEEEERQRGNFPDRFSGHQFPNYSSELNVNALLLGDSALYLCASSDRGQESSYEQYFGPGTRLTVT.